This T cell receptor beta chain was obtained from a study of shared clonotypes between healthy human individuals. This clone was found once. Per germline, CDR1 SGHNT and CDR2 YYREEE (reference sequence). Between the trimmed V and J ends, which lost 2 bases and 6 bases, there was a span of 21 bases. This CDR3 region has 16 residues. Generated by immunoSEQ multiplex PCR, the TCRdb table keeps only in-frame clones and is missing some. Of a few million clones in the sample, approximately 96% were seen once. The source is a man between 18 and 35 years old in good health. V and J are TRBV5-4 and TRBJ2-7; D is perhaps TRBD2 (5 bases). The sequenced material came from naive CD4+ T cells sorted from blood. Regarding subset: CD45RA+ positively selected. The CDR3 sequence: CASSLSTKSKGGEQYF. The CDR3 coding sequence is TGTGCCAGCAGCTTATCTACAAAATCGAAAGGAGGCGAGCAGTACTTC.